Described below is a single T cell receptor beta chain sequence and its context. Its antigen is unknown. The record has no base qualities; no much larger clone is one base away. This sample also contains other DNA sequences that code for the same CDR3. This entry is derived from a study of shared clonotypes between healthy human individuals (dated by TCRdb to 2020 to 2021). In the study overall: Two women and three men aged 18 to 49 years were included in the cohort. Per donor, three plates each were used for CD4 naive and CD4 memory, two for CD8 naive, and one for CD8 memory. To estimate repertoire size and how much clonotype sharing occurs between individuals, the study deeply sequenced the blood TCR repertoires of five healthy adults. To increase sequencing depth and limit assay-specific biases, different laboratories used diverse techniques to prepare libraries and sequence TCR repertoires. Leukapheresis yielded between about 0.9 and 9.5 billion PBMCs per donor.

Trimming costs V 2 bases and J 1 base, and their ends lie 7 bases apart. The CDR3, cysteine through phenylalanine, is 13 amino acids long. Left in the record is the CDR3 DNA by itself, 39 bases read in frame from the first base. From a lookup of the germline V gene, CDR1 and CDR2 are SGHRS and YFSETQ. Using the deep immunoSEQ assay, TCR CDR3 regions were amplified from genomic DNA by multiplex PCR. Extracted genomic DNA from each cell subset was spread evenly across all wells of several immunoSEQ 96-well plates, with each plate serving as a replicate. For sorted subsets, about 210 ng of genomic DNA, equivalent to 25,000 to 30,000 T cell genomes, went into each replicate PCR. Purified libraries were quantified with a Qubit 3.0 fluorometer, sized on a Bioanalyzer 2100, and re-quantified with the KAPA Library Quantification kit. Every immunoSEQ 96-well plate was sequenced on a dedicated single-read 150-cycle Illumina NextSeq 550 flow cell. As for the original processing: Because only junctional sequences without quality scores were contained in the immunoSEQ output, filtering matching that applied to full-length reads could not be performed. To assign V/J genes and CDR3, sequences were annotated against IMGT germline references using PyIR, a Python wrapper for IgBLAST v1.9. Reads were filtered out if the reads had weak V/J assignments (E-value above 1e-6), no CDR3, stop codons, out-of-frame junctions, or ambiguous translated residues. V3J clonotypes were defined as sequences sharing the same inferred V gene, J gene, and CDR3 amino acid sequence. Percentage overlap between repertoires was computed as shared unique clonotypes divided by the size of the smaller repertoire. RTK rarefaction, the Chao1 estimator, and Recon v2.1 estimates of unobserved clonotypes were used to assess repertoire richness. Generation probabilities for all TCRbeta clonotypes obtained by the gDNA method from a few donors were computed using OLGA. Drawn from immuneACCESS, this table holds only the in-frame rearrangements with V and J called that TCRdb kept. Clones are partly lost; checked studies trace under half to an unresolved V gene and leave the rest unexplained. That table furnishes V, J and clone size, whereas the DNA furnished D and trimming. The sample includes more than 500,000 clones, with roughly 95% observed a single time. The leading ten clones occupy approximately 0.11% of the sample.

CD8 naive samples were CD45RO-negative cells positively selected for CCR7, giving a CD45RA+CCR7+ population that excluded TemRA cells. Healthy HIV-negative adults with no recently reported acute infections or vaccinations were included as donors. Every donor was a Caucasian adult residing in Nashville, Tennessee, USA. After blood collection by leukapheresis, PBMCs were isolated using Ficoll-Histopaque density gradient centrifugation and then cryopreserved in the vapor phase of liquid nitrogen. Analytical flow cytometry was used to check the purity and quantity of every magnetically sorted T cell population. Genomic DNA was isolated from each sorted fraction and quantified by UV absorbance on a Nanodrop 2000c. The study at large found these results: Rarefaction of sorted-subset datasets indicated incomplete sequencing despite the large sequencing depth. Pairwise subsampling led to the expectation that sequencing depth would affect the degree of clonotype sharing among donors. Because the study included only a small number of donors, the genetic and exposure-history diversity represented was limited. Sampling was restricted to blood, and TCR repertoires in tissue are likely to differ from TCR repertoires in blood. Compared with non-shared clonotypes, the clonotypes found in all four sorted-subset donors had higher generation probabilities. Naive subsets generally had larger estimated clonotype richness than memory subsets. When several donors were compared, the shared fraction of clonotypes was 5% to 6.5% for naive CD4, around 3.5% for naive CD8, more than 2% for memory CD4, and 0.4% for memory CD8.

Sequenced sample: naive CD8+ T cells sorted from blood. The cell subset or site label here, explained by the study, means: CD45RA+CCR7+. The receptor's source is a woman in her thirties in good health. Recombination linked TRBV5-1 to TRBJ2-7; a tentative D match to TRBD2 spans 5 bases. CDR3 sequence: CASSFGISYEQYF. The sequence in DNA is TGCGCCAGCAGCTTCGGGATTTCCTACGAGCAGTACTTC. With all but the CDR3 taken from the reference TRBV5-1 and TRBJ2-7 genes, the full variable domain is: KAGVTQTPRYLIKTRGQQVTLSCSPISGHRSVSWYQQTPGQGLQFLFEYFSETQRNKGNFPGRFSGRQFSNSRSEMNVSTLELGDSALYLCASSFGISYEQYFGPGTRLTVT.